The present TCR beta chain was sequenced within a study of PD-1 blockade in classical Hodgkin lymphoma. Study results and caveats: TCR diversity at baseline was reported to be reduced in newly diagnosed patients relative to healthy donors. With CD4+ cells, TCR diversity rose significantly by C4D1, but not with CD8+ cells.

The protocol was immunoSEQ multiplex PCR, while the TCRdb copy is restricted to in-frame clones and leaves out a portion. The sample holds about 17,000 clones, roughly 65% seen once. The CDR3 spans 16 residues. V shed 3 bases, J shed 5 bases, and the junction held 11 bases outside the gene matches. Germline V gives CDR1 MDHEN, CDR2 SYDVKM. A note on this clone: Its antigen remains unknown.

Documented time point: cycle 4 day 1 (C4D1), after less than 7 weeks of nivolumab. All trial patients relapsed after autologous stem cell transplantation. Complete response, partial response or progressive disease made up the best responses. The sample consisted of peripheral blood mononuclear cells (PBMCs), taken before the fourth cycle of nivolumab. This clonotype was obtained from a human donor with classical Hodgkin lymphoma. J is TRBJ2-3 and V is TRBV28; TRBD2 aligns across 7 bases. CDR3 sequence (DNA): TGTGCCAGCAGTTTTGGCGGGAGTGGATTGGGAGATACGCAGTATTTT. This encodes CASSFGGSGLGDTQYF.